The text below deals with one TCR beta chain. The clone's antigen remains unknown. No qualities accompany the bases; no much larger clone lies one base away. All donors were healthy Caucasians. The twin cohort comprised three pairs of female monozygotic twins, all aged roughly 18 to 29 years. Peripheral blood mononuclear cells were used as the source from which RNA for TCR libraries was isolated. The data belong to a study of identical twins listed by TCRdb under 2016. Looking at the study overall: TCR alpha and beta repertoires from monozygotic twins, unrelated adults of various ages and cord blood were deep-sequenced to test whether fetal clonotypes persist. To rule out contamination, the twin experiments were replicated at different times with different library preparation protocols.

The junction carries 10 bases between V and J, which are trimmed by 1 base and 2 bases respectively. Spanning cysteine to phenylalanine, the CDR3 consists of 15 amino acids. Only the CDR3 part of the read is kept: 45 bases, read in frame from the first base. Via the germline V gene, CDR1 is SGHTA and CDR2 FQGNSA. Broad study findings and their caveats: Compared with coincidental sharing between unrelated individuals, out-of-frame TCR alpha sequences shared between twins showed an excess of sequences with low generation probability. Abundant cord blood beta clonotypes had fewer insertions, young adult naive repertoires showed a similar but weaker trend, and memory repertoires showed no such trend. In monozygotic twins, recombination models systematically underestimated out-of-frame TCR alpha sharing, but the models matched the sharing seen between unrelated individuals. Because the same donors could not be followed over many years, conclusions were based on cross-sectional statistical analysis. In beta out-of-frame sequences, excess twin sharing was weaker, because having fewer shared sequences lowered the signal-to-noise ratio. Zero-insertion analyses could be partly confounded by invariant T cells such as MAIT and iNKT, though diverse VJ usage argued against such confounding for most clonotypes.

The library came from 5' RACE. The instrument was an Illumina HiSeq 2000. Template switching added a universal primer binding site, and the final cDNA carried a unique molecular identifier that allowed TCR cDNA molecules to be counted accurately. Specific primers in the conserved constant-segment region were used to synthesize first-strand cDNA for TCR alpha and beta chains. Each cDNA library was double barcoded, with a SMART-Mk sample barcode plus Illumina barcodes, to control for contamination. TruSeq adapter sequences along with Illumina sample barcodes were introduced in two successive PCR steps. TCR alpha and beta cDNA libraries were sequenced on the Illumina HiSeq platform with custom primers. As for the authors' bioinformatics: MiGEC processed the raw reads to extract unique molecular identifiers, while MiXCR was used to determine the CDR3 positions. For each individual, recombination models were inferred using an EM algorithm with the repgenHMM and IGoR tools. The analysis of shared clonotypes was done with the tcR package in R, with sharing normalized by the product of cloneset sizes. To study raw recombination free of thymic and clonal selection effects, out-of-frame nonproductive sequences were analyzed. The public reads were reanalyzed by TCRdb: fastp trimming at Q25, MiXCR alignment, in-frame beta chains only. Records with the same CDR3 protein are collapsed into one entry carrying the most frequent genes and DNA. The V and J calls and clone size are TCRdb's, not the authors'. Across this sample there are about 690,000 distinct CDR3 sequences, with around 21% seen only once. The biggest ten clones account for roughly 4.3% of the sample.

In addition, the sample was reused for a study of T cells expressing NK-cell markers. From the second report: Three sorted T-cell subsets (CD3+CD56+NKG2C+, CD3+CD56+NKG2C- and CD3+CD56-NKG2C+) from roughly eight donors had their TCR beta-chain repertoires profiled. Among the eight sequenced donors, only one was HCMV-seronegative, while the other seven were HCMV-seropositive. In several experiments an anti-gammadeltaTCR antibody was added to restrict sorting to alphabetaTCR-expressing T cells. In about 6 donors, the dominant CD3+CD56+NKG2C+ clonotypes were found to rank among the top 10 CD8+ clonotypes and to make up about 1.0-7.5% of CD8+ T cells. Those dominant clonotypes were again the most abundant among CD3+CD56-NKG2C+ cells in a handful of donors, at roughly 25-60.1%. It remained unclear whether the expanded NKG2C-expressing T cell clones were specific for HCMV antigens. Randomly selected healthy volunteers, three men and five women, were used as the eight sequenced donors. A commercial ELISA kit detecting HCMV-specific IgG in serum was used to determine HCMV serostatus. Bulk peripheral blood T-cell repertoires were additionally sequenced from unsorted PBMC for a handful of donors. Reads were demultiplexed and grouped by UMI with MIGEC, and clonotypes were assembled and quantified with MiTCR. Only TCR cDNA sequences supported by at least two reads were kept to exclude erroneous sequences. The tcR package was used for downstream repertoire analysis, and clonotypes were matched between fractions using CDR3 nucleotide sequence together with V segment. Antigen specificity was annotated against VDJdb with VDJmatch, allowing one amino acid substitution in CDR3.

This clonotype was sampled from a young woman in good health. The chain couples TRBV7-2 to TRBJ2-3; a tentative D call is TRBD2 (5 bases match). The material sequenced was PBMCs. CDR3 protein: CASSLEAAPTDTQYF. The DNA reads as follows: TGTGCCAGCAGCTTAGAAGCGGCCCCCACAGATACGCAGTATTTT.